Sequencing of this T cell receptor beta chain was carried out in a study of T-cell reconstitution after alpha-beta-depleted transplantation in children. Whole-study findings and limits: The origin of high day-60 TCRbeta diversity in some patients lay in surviving recipient T cells and thymic progenitors. One year post-transplant, T-cell counts and diversity were largely derived from T cells produced anew. Several hundred graft clones that had expanded were reportedly the source of alpha-beta T cells about two months after transplant.

Preparation of the TCRbeta library involved a method that used unique molecular identifiers. TCRdb re-called the PCR reads with MiXCR, one entry per CDR3 protein. Of approximately 110,000 distinct CDR3 sequences in the sample, approximately 10% were seen once. At least ten counts were recorded for this clonotype. Its antigen is unidentified. CDR1 is SGHTA and CDR2 is FQGNSA in the germline V gene. V was pared by 5 bases and J by 6 bases, with 14 bases between. The CDR3 has 13 residues. The V gene is TRBV7-2, the J gene TRBJ2-7; D may be TRBD2 (6 bases). The clonotype comes from a boy aged 2 to 10 with acute lymphoblastic leukemia, due to receive a stem cell transplant. Source: PBMCs, taken before TCRalphabeta/CD19-depleted stem cell transplant. The CDR3 loop reads CASSPNGGSEQYF. CDR3 nucleotide sequence: TGTGCCAGCAGCCCAAACGGGGGTAGCGAGCAGTACTTC.